This TCR beta chain came from a study of blood T cell repertoires in COVID-19. Whole-study context: The analysed material was cDNA or gDNA that came from T cells, B-cell-depleted T cells, or PBMCs.

Original data processing: Estimation of nucleated cell counts was performed using reference gene primer amplification. Clones were read by immunoSEQ multiplex PCR, and TCRdb kept only the in-frame ones, dropping some. V, J and clone size are taken as reported in that table, and D and trimming were inferred from the DNA itself. The repertoire holds 70,000 or so clones, with approximately 79% as singletons. CDR1 and CDR2 from the germline V gene are SGHTS and YDEGEE. The V gene end was trimmed by 1 base and the J gene end by 3 bases; junction bases not matched to a gene: 3. This CDR3 has 14 residues. As concerns this clone: At the DNA level, this CDR3 is encoded by other sequences in the same sample as well.

Material for sequencing was peripheral blood. The rearrangement links TRBV5-8 to TRBJ1-2; TRBD1 agrees at 7 bases. The TCR sequence derives from a man in his sixties with acute or convalescent COVID-19. CDR3 residues: CASSLPGGDYGYTF. The CDR3 region has the DNA TGTGCCAGCAGCTTGCCAGGGGGAGACTATGGCTACACCTTC.